The rows below give T cell receptor beta chains drawn from one sample of a study of T cell responses to AZD1222 COVID-19 vaccine. Clones were read by immunoSEQ multiplex PCR, and TCRdb kept only the in-frame ones, dropping some. The sample lists over 150,000 clones; about 90% were seen once. The sample here was peripheral blood, taken on day 0 of AZD1222 vaccination. The receptors were sampled from an adult in good health. Both conserved end residues are trimmed from each CDR3. The order of the fields is clone size, J gene, CDR3 length, V gene, CDR3 protein. Expanded clones get a size class; other rows say once, few or many, or leave the size out.

-	TRBJ1-4	10	TRBV3-1/TRBV3-2	ASSQGGLKLF
-	TRBJ2-7	9	TRBV19	ASVSGTSQY
-	TRBJ1-1	11	TRBV24-1	ATSEGQNTEAF
-	TRBJ1-1	10	TRBV30	ACPLGGYEAF
few	TRBJ2-1	13	TRBV11-2	ASSLGVTDASEQF
-	TRBJ2-4	13	TRBV6-2/TRBV6-3	ASSSGSLAKNIQY
-	TRBJ1-2	13	TRBV28	ASRPLTGANYGYT
-	TRBJ2-7	11	TRBV10-3	AISVRDGYEQY
-	TRBJ2-1	13	TRBV11-3	ASSYLAGRGNEQF
-	TRBJ1-3	11	TRBV30	AWHGQGRNTIY
-	TRBJ1-1	9	TRBV24-1	ATSEEGQSF
-	TRBJ1-2	12	TRBV27	ASSLSGTDYGYT
-	TRBJ2-3	14	TRBV27	ASIGLGTERGDTQY
-	TRBJ2-7	18	TRBV7-6	ASSLFLGGGVELKSYEQY
-	TRBJ1-1	11	TRBV9	ASSALGQAGAF
-	TRBJ1-6	13	TRBV7-9	ASTLSLGDNSPLH
-	TRBJ2-3	10	TRBV28	ASSSPADTQY
-	TRBJ1-4	12	TRBV30	AWSGGLRGEKLF
-	TRBJ1-1	15	TRBV3-1/TRBV3-2	ASSQDKFLRVSTEAF
once	TRBJ2-1	13	TRBV5-6	ASSSGLERGNEQF
-	TRBJ1-1	10	TRBV5-6	ASRQKNGEAF
-	TRBJ2-7	11	TRBV12-3/TRBV12-4	ASSPGTMNEQY
-	TRBJ1-1	11	TRBV12-5	ASGLNTYTEAF
few	TRBJ1-1	11	TRBV5-4	ASSFSGWAEAF
-	TRBJ1-1	15	TRBV21-1	ASSKEGDRGLNTEAF
-	TRBJ1-2	11	TRBV6-5	ASSYSGHGGYT
once	TRBJ2-5	16	TRBV11-2	ASSPGPGGLGGRETQY
-	TRBJ2-1	13	TRBV5-1	ASSLAGPRANEQF
-	TRBJ1-1	14	TRBV4-1	ASSQGAGPIITEAF
-	TRBJ2-7	14	TRBV10-3	AISEFKGAYTYEQY
-	TRBJ2-1	13	TRBV24-1	ATSDLRLAYNEQF
few	TRBJ2-1	14	TRBV13	ASSYRWDSLGGEQF
-	TRBJ1-1	13	TRBV19	ASSIGGKMNTEAF
-	TRBJ1-2	9	TRBV20-1	SAPVVYGYT
-	TRBJ1-3	11	TRBV9	ASSAAAGNTIY
-	TRBJ1-1	10	TRBV6-2/TRBV6-3	ASSRENTEAF
-	TRBJ1-2	12	TRBV2	ASSNYRGPDGYT
-	TRBJ2-3	11	TRBV7-2	ASSLASTDTQY
-	TRBJ2-7	15	TRBV4-1	ASSQDPRGPYLYEQY
few	TRBJ1-2	12	TRBV6-1	ASSEGPSNYGYT
-	TRBJ2-5	14	TRBV10-3	ASRGFLAGASETQY
once	TRBJ2-7	12	TRBV6-5	ASTQPGVPYEQY
-	TRBJ2-7	14	TRBV5-1	ATASGGRGPSGEQY
-	TRBJ2-7	11	TRBV6-5	ASSSVGSYEQY
-	TRBJ2-2	13	TRBV24-1	ATSDPASGAGELF
-	TRBJ1-2	14	TRBV20-1	SASTGGTSNNYGYT